Each of the 6 T cell receptor beta chains below was sequenced from the same sample in a study of T cell repertoires in cytomegalovirus infection. TCRdb recomputed calls from the reads with MiXCR, one row per CDR3 protein. The top ten hold around 11% of the sample, which has 800,000 to 950,000 distinct CDR3 sequences, approximately 30% seen once. The antigens of these receptors remain unknown. The material sequenced was cultured CD8+ T cells from PBMCs, taken from culture after CMV antigen stimulation. The source of these receptors is a human donor in good health (CMV status not recorded). Some clones in this sample may be carry-over from other donors' samples.

Notes on this clonotype: One end of the junction does not line up with germline, which may come from a read error. The chain combines TRBV19 with TRBJ2-7, with 11 nucleotides matching TRBD1. Germline assignment: CDR1 LNHDA and CDR2 SQIVND (reference sequence). The CDR3 has 15 residues. CDR3 DNA: TGTGTCAGTAGTAAGGGGACAGGGGGTCTCTACGAGCAGTACTTC. Its translation: CVSSKGTGGLYEQYF.

V is TRBV20-1 and J is TRBJ1-4; no firm D call. This CDR3 is 16 amino acids long. Per germline, CDR1 DFQATT and CDR2 SNEGSKA (reference sequence). V was clipped by 0 bases and J by 5 bases, with 16 bases between them. DNA of the CDR3: TGCAGTGCTAGAGATTTAGTCTGGGAAGGCAATGAAAAACTGTTTTTT. This codes for CSARDLVWEGNEKLFF.

In this sample, this clonotype turned up a few times. This chain uses TRBV6-5 with TRBJ1-2; 7 bases align to TRBD1. Looked up from germline, CDR1 is MNHEY and CDR2 is SVGAGI. The CDR3 is 15 residues long. The V segment lost 0 bases and the J segment 4 bases; nucleotides outside the gene matches: 5. The CDR3 nucleotides are TGTGCCAGCAGTTACTCGTTGGGACAGTCCTATGGCTACACCTTC. Its protein product is CASSYSLGQSYGYTF.

This clonotype has at least ten counts. The chain links TRBV7-6 to TRBJ2-2; unclear D gene. Germline V gives CDR1 SGHVS, CDR2 FNYEAQ. V lost 0 bases to trimming and J lost 7 bases, with 9 bases between them. This CDR3 contains 14 residues. The CDR3 here is CASSLALEDGELFF. The CDR3, as DNA: TGTGCCAGCAGCTTAGCGCTCGAGGACGGGGAGCTGTTTTTT. Full variable domain (remainder filled in from reference TRBV7-6 and TRBJ2-2): GAGVSQSPRYKVTKRGQDVALRCDPISGHVSLYWYRQALGQGPEFLTYFNYEAQQDKSGLPNDRFSAERPEGSISTLTIQRTEQRDSAMYRCASSLALEDGELFFGEGSRLTVL.

With regard to this clonotype: Since a much larger clone is just one base distant, this may be a read error. The chain employs TRBV12-3 or TRBV12-4 and TRBJ2-1, with 8 nucleotides matching TRBD1. The CDR3 has 16 residues. Trimming at V came to 6 bases and at J to 1 base, leaving 8 bases not matched to a gene. Here the CDR3 reads CASSSTDRDSYNEQFF. CDR3 DNA sequence: TGTGCCAGCAGCTCGACGGACAGGGATTCCTACAATGAGCAGTTCTTC.

With regard to this clonotype: A clone one base away is much larger, so this may be a read error. As the CDR3 is not closed by the conserved phenylalanine or tryptophan, this likely results from a read error. The rearrangement joins TRBV7-2 to TRBJ2-7; D perhaps matches TRBD1 (6 bases). The CDR3 loop spans 13 amino acids. Trimming shortened V by 2 bases and J by 4 bases, and 9 bases separated the two germline ends. Germline values: CDR1 SGHTA, CDR2 FQGNSA. CDR3 amino acids: CASSLNRVYEQYA. CDR3 DNA: TGTGCCAGCAGCTTAAACAGGGTTTACGAGCAGTACGCC.